The clone carrying this T cell receptor beta chain has more than one count but fewer than ten. Its antigen is still unknown. Unique molecular identifiers were present on cDNA, and template switching added a universal primer site. MiXCR was run by TCRdb on the 5' RACE reads, yielding one entry per CDR3 protein. Found here are roughly 710,000 distinct CDR3 sequences, roughly 6% of them singletons; the top ten hold about 2%. The data stem from a study of identical twins. Overall study findings and caveats: Clonotypes of the beta chain that were abundant in cord blood carried fewer insertions (memory repertoires showed none). Beta out-of-frame sequences showed weaker excess twin sharing.

This CDR3 has 13 amino acids. V gave up 6 bases and J gave up 2 bases, with 11 bases separating them. The germline CDR1 and CDR2 sequences are SQVTM and ANQGSEA. Donors were all healthy Caucasians. This clonotype originated in a man aged 18 to 30 in good health. The genes are TRBV29-1 and TRBJ2-1; D uncertain. The material sequenced was naive T cells sorted from blood. The CDR3 loop is CSVISQPYNEQFF. CDR3 bases: TGCAGCGTGATCAGTCAGCCCTACAATGAGCAGTTCTTC.